This entry describes one T cell receptor (beta chain). Its matching antigen is unknown. Uncultured naive and memory CD4+ T cells supplied DNA for deep TCR-beta sequencing. Repertoires were generated with immunoSEQ multiplex PCR, while TCRdb's copy carries only in-frame clones and drops some. The sample has 60,000 to 85,000 clones, roughly 93% seen once. Germline V gene data show CDR1 as SEHNR and CDR2 as FQNEAQ (reference sequence). The CDR3 runs 14 residues. V shed 5 bases and J 3 bases; nucleotides not matched to a gene: 3. The sample belongs to a study of CD4 T cells in relation to SARS-CoV-2 and coronaviruses. Findings and limits, study-wide: Compared with monoreactive clones, crossreactive clones showed significantly weaker SARS-CoV-2 expansion. Samples before the pandemic and after infection were not matched within any donor.

The unexposed donors gave CD4+ T cells in 2011-2018, prior to COVID-19. The sequencing sample was made of naive CD4+ T cells from PBMCs. Stated subset: naive CD4+ T cells isolated by negative enrichment. V and J are TRBV7-9 and TRBJ2-3, with 9 positions matching TRBD2. This TCR came from a human donor in good health. CDR3 in amino acids: CASSKGLATDTQYF. The DNA for the CDR3 is TGTGCCAGCAGCAAGGGACTAGCAACAGATACGCAGTATTTT. Drawing the rest from reference TRBV7-9 and TRBJ2-3, the complete variable domain is DTGVSQNPRHKITKRGQNVTFRCDPISEHNRLYWYRQTLGQGPEFLTYFQNEAQLEKSRLLSDRFSAERPKGSFSTLEIQRTEQGDSAMYLCASSKGLATDTQYFGPGTRLTVL.